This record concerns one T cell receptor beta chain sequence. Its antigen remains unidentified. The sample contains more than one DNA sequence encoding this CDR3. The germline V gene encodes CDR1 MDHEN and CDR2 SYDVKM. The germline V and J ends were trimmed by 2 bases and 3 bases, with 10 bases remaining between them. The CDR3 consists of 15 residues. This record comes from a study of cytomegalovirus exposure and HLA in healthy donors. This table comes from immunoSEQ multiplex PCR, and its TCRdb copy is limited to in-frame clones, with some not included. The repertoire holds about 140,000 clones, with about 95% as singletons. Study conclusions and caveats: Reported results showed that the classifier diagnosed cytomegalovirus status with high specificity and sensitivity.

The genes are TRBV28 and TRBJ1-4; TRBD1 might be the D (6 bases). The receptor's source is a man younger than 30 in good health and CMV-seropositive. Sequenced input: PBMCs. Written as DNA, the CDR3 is TGTGCCAGCAGTTTAAGCACAGGGCCTAATGAAAAACTGTTTTTT. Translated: CASSLSTGPNEKLFF.